These 4 T cell receptor beta chains originate from one sample sequenced in a study of identical twins. TCRdb called the 5' RACE reads again in MiXCR, with one record for every CDR3 protein. The sample shows approximately 470,000 distinct CDR3 sequences, approximately 15% of them seen only once. These data also featured in a second study, about yellow fever vaccine responses in identical twins.

What was sequenced was CD4+ T cells sorted from blood. Receptors were obtained from a woman aged 18 to 35 in good health.

This rearrangement joins TRBV5-6 to TRBJ2-5; possibly TRBD1 or TRBD2 for D (5 bases each). The CDR3 is 15 amino acids. Germline loops: CDR1 SGHDT, CDR2 YYEEEE. V dropped 4 bases and J dropped 4 bases, with 17 bases sitting between them. The CDR3, as DNA: TGTGCCAGCAGCCTAACCGGGACGGCCCTAGAGACCCAGTACTTC. Translation: CASSLTGTALETQYF.

The V gene is TRBV20-1, the J gene TRBJ2-7, with 14 positions matching TRBD2. The CDR3 loop spans 14 amino acids. V shed 6 bases and J 5 bases; nucleotides not matched to a gene: 6. The germline gives CDR1 DFQATT, CDR2 SNEGSKA (reference sequence). The CDR3 here is CSALGLAGAHEQYF. CDR3 nucleotides: TGCAGTGCGCTGGGACTAGCGGGAGCCCACGAGCAGTACTTC.

J is TRBJ2-5 and V is TRBV5-5; D is tentatively TRBD1 or TRBD2 (5 bases each). The germline gives CDR1 SGHKS, CDR2 YYEKEE (reference sequence). Trimming took off 1 base at V and 2 bases at J, with 21 bases between the two ends. The CDR3 consists of 18 residues. The CDR3 nucleotides read TGTGCCAGCAGCTTGATCAGGCGAACCGGGGACGCTCAAGAGACCCAGTACTTC. This translates into CASSLIRRTGDAQETQYF.

The chain has TRBV15 and TRBJ2-2, with TRBD2 as a possible D gene (6 bases). This CDR3 contains 15 residues. In germline, CDR1 is LNHNV, CDR2 YYDKDF (reference sequence). V lost 1 base, J lost 7 bases, and 13 bases lay in between. CDR3: CATSRGPSVGGELFF. For the CDR3, the DNA is TGTGCCACCAGCAGAGGGCCTAGCGTTGGCGGGGAGCTGTTTTTT.